The following is a T cell receptor beta chain sequence with its context. The target antigen is unknown. V was trimmed by 8 bases and J by 7 bases, leaving 14 bases between them. Germline CDR1 is ENHRY and CDR2 is SYGVKD. CDR3 length: 12 amino acids. This sample is drawn from a study of memory CD4+ T cells and cytomegalovirus serostatus. Study as a whole: Donors were healthy Belgian adults, 10 or so CMV seropositive and fewer than 30 seronegative.

Original methodology: After removing out-of-frame reads, 2.3 million or so distinct TCRbeta sequences remained. Clones were sequenced by immunoSEQ multiplex PCR, and TCRdb holds only the in-frame ones, with some missing. V, J and clone size are taken as reported in that table, and D and trimming were inferred from the DNA itself. The profile shows approximately 70,000 clones, 70% to 80% of them singletons. General study findings and limits: Suggested: most of the CMV-linked TCR signature lies in CD4+ memory cells.

The sort gate was single viable CD3+CD4+CD8-CD45RO+ cells for memory CD4+ T cells. This sequence joins TRBV10-3 and TRBJ1-1; a possible D gene is TRBD1 (5 bases). The material sequenced was memory CD4+ T cells from blood. This receptor was obtained from an adult in good health and CMV-seropositive. The CDR3 nucleotides read TGTGCCATCGGGGGTTCCAAGTTTGAAGCTTTCTTT. It specifies CAIGGSKFEAFF.